A selection of T cell receptor beta chains follows, all from one sample in a study of beta chain features in type 1 diabetes. Libraries were prepared by immunoSEQ multiplex PCR; TCRdb keeps only in-frame clonotypes and omits some of them. The table records around 140,000 clones, less than 10% of them present only once. Material for sequencing was central memory CD4+ T cells from blood. The receptors derive from a middle-aged woman in good health. CDR3s leave out the opening cysteine and the closing phenylalanine or tryptophan.

v_call cdr3_aa
TRBV15 ATSKGQGNYGYT
TRBV6-5 ASSTLGANEQY
TRBV19 ASRGDGDQPQH
TRBV6-6 ASSYSGGGRELF
TRBV18 ASSPGDNGYT
TRBV4-2 ASSQDHGGGGAGDTQY
TRBV7-9 ASSLPLRLAGNTGELF
TRBV9 ASSVAGGREQY
TRBV5-1 ASIAGGIGNEQF
TRBV7-2 ASDRAHTEAF
TRBV2 ASGGGRSTDTQY
TRBV6-1 ASSGDSHYGYT
TRBV10-3 AISEGLGEGGYT
TRBV11-1 ASSSSLAGGEETQY
TRBV2 ASDRTGLNTEAF
TRBV5-1 ASSLDWGPETQY
TRBV18 ASSLRDRGAEQY
TRBV5-1 ASSAGGFVSQETQY
TRBV7-2 ASSLNRGGYGYT
TRBV6-6 ASRSYDRVGTEAF
TRBV27 ASSFGRAGGRYQETQY
TRBV18 ASESGGASYEQY
TRBV9 ASSESRLPRGTQY
TRBV7-9 ASSPSGGWLNEQF
TRBV25-1 ASSYSGEFTDTQY
TRBV5-1 ASSLDGGFNSPLH
TRBV19 ASSMYPGGTATGELF
TRBV28 ASSPGGFYGYT
TRBV11-2 ASLPAPTGTTEAF
TRBV7-2 ASSPRQGSETQY
TRBV7-7 ASSSRPGDGELF
TRBV7-2 ASRPGLRSYEQY
TRBV5-1 ASSSGQGEVYGYT
TRBV7-9 ASSWDRGDYGYT
TRBV19 ASSIGNREQETQY
TRBV4-1 ASSQESWETEQY
TRBV5-1 ASSLTGDSDTQY
TRBV5-6 ASSWAIGTSGGAGTQY
TRBV5-4 ASTTGTARNTIY
TRBV10-3 AISKHSSGDQETQY
TRBV5-1 ASSSGGQEQY
TRBV6-1 ASSHPGTNTDTQY
TRBV5-8 ASSILAGAGEQY
TRBV6-1 ATRTEHLNQPQH
TRBV5-6 ASSLTGVGGAYNEQF
TRBV28 ASSVAGREFMFEQY
TRBV7-6 ASSLRGLAEDEQY
TRBV9 ASSPYGGSNQPQH